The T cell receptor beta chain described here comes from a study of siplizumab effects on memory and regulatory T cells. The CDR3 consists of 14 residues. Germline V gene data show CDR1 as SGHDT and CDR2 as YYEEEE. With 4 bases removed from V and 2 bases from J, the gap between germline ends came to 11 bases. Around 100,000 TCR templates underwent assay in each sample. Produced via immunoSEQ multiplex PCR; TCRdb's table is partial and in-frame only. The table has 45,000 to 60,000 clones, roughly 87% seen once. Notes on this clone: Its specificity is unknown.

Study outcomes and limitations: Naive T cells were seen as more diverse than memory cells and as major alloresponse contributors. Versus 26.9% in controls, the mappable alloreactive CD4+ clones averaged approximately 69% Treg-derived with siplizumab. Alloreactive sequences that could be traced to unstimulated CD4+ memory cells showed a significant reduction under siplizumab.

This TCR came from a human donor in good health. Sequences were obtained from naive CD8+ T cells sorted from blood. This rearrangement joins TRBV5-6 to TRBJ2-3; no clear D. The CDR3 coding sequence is TGTGCCAGCAGCGCCCCTCTCCCCACAGATACGCAGTATTTT. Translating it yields CASSAPLPTDTQYF.